The 13 T cell receptor beta chains given below trace back to one sample, sequenced in a study of shared clonotypes between healthy human individuals (dated by TCRdb to between 2020 and 2021). CD8 naive samples consisted of CD45RO-negative cells that were positively selected for CCR7, yielding a CD45RA+CCR7+ population without TemRA cells. The method behind the library was the immunoSEQ multiplex PCR assay. The table comes from immuneACCESS by way of TCRdb, which keeps in-frame sequences with V and J called. Part of the clones is missing from these tables; in studies checked, under half for an unresolved V gene and the rest for unknown reasons. The sample table shows about 590,000 clones, and nearly 97% are seen once. Approximately 0.1% of the sample is held by the ten biggest clonotypes. The sequenced material came from naive CD8+ T cells sorted from blood. Explained via the paper, the cell subset or site label denotes: CD45RA+CCR7+. Receptors were obtained from a woman aged 25-40 years in good health.

The rearrangement uses TRBV2 and TRBJ2-5; 12 bases line up with TRBD2. The J call could be wrong; TRBJ2-7 is a better fit for the DNA end. There are 13 residues in the CDR3. The germline gives CDR1 SNHLY, CDR2 FYNNEI. CDR3 residues: CASTEGLAGEQYF. The DNA of the CDR3 is TGTGCCAGCACCGAGGGACTAGCGGGCGAGCAGTACTTC.

The CDR3 reads CASSFMGGGAHEKLFF. Here the CDR3 DNA reads TGTGCCAGCAGCTTCATGGGGGGCGGAGCACATGAAAAACTGTTTTTT. V gene TRBV13 combines with J gene TRBJ1-4; TRBD1 might be the D (6 bases). CDR3 length equals 16 residues. V was clipped by 3 bases and J by 6 bases, with 17 bases between them. In germline, CDR1 is PRHDT, CDR2 FYEKMQ (reference sequence).

This sequence joins TRBV9 and TRBJ1-1; the D is unclear. Trimming removed 1 base at V and 2 bases at J, with 9 bases between. The CDR3 has 14 amino acids. The V gene's germline CDR1 is SGDLS and CDR2 YYNGEE. The CDR3 protein is CASSVSRINTEAFF. The DNA for the CDR3 is TGTGCCAGCAGCGTATCCCGAATAAACACTGAAGCTTTCTTT.

V is TRBV7-9 and J is TRBJ2-1, with TRBD1 matching 9 bases. V was clipped by 4 bases and J by 2 bases; unmatched bases: 3. The CDR3 sequence is 15 residues long. CDR1 and CDR2 from the germline V gene are SEHNR and FQNEAQ (reference sequence). The CDR3 is CASSSGQGPYNEQFF. The CDR3 nucleotides are TGTGCCAGCAGCTCGGGACAGGGCCCCTACAATGAGCAGTTCTTC.

The V and J genes are TRBV28 and TRBJ2-3, with 7 bases lining up with TRBD1. The germline V gene encodes CDR1 MDHEN and CDR2 SYDVKM. The J segment lost 4 bases and the V segment lost 6 bases, leaving 10 bases of the junction unmatched. The CDR3 extends over 15 amino acids. The CDR3 reads CASRLRDRIADTQYF. Here the CDR3 DNA reads TGTGCCAGCAGACTACGGGACAGAATCGCAGATACGCAGTATTTT.

This rearrangement joins TRBV6-5 to TRBJ2-1; D may be TRBD1 or TRBD2 (6 bases each). V was pared by 4 bases and J by 9 bases, with 10 bases between. Germline CDR1 MNHEY, CDR2 SVGAGI. The length of the CDR3 is 12 residues. The CDR3: CASSFGGGEQFF. CDR3 coding DNA: TGTGCCAGCAGTTTCGGAGGGGGTGAGCAGTTCTTC.

The chain employs TRBV7-9 and TRBJ2-5; 9 bases are a match to TRBD2. The CDR3 extends over 12 amino acids. Germline V gene data show CDR1 as SEHNR and CDR2 as FQNEAQ (reference sequence). The CDR3 loop is CGSSGAQETQYF. For the CDR3, the DNA is TGTGGGTCTAGCGGGGCCCAAGAGACCCAGTACTTC.

The chain recombines TRBV27 with TRBJ2-7, with D maybe TRBD1 (5 bases). CDR3 length: 14 residues. Between the trimmed V and J ends, which lost 2 bases and 5 bases, there was a span of 13 bases. The V gene's germline CDR1 is MNHEY and CDR2 SMNVEV (reference sequence). The CDR3 DNA sequence: TGTGCCAGCAGTTTAGGCGCTTGGGGCCACGAGCAGTACTTC. It encodes CASSLGAWGHEQYF.

This clone is a singleton in its sample. This chain joins TRBV6-5 and TRBJ2-7; TRBD1 matches 7 bases. The ends lost 9 bases at V and 2 bases at J; junction bases unmatched: 13. This CDR3 has 15 residues. Germline lookup yields CDR1 MNHEY and CDR2 SVGAGI. CDR3 nucleotides: TGTGCCAGTCGGAACGACAGGGATGGGGCCTACGAGCAGTACTTC. Amino acid sequence: CASRNDRDGAYEQYF.

The CDR3 nucleotides are TGTGCCAGCAGTTTAATGGGGGGAGGAGAGCAGTACTTC. The encoded protein is CASSLMGGGEQYF. The V call is TRBV28, the J call TRBJ2-7, with a weak D call TRBD2 (6 bases). The germline gives CDR1 MDHEN, CDR2 SYDVKM. Trimming took off 2 bases at V and 7 bases at J, with 12 bases between the two ends. The CDR3 sequence is 13 residues long.

The V gene is TRBV28, the J gene TRBJ1-5; maybe TRBD1 (6 bases). The CDR3 spans 14 residues. Per the germline V gene, CDR1 is MDHEN and CDR2 is SYDVKM. V lost 3 bases and J lost 2, with 8 bases in between. The chain's CDR3 is CASSFAGGNQPQHF. The CDR3, as DNA: TGTGCCAGCAGTTTTGCAGGGGGCAATCAGCCCCAGCATTTT. Combining the CDR3 with reference TRBV28 and TRBJ1-5 gives the whole variable domain DVKVTQSSRYLVKRTGEKVFLECVQDMDHENMFWYRQDPGLGLRLIYFSYDVKMKEKGDIPEGYSVSREKKERFSLILESASTNQTSMYLCASSFAGGNQPQHFGDGTRLSIL.

This rearrangement joins TRBV28 to TRBJ2-5; D is possibly TRBD1 (6 bases). Gene TRBJ2-7 matches the end of the DNA better, so the J call may be wrong. The CDR3 runs 15 residues. CDR1 and CDR2 (germline): MDHEN, SYDVKM. CDR3 loop: CASSFSGTTSYEQYF. As DNA, the CDR3 is TGTGCCAGCAGTTTTTCCGGGACAACTTCTTACGAGCAGTACTTC.

The CDR3 is CASSFFSLQETQYF. CDR3 bases: TGTGCCAGCAGTTTTTTTTCCCTACAAGAGACCCAGTACTTC. The chain joins TRBV28 to TRBJ2-5; D unclear. Trimming shortened V by 3 bases and J by 2 bases, and 10 bases separated the two germline ends. The CDR3 has 14 residues. The germline CDR1 and CDR2 sequences are MDHEN and SYDVKM.